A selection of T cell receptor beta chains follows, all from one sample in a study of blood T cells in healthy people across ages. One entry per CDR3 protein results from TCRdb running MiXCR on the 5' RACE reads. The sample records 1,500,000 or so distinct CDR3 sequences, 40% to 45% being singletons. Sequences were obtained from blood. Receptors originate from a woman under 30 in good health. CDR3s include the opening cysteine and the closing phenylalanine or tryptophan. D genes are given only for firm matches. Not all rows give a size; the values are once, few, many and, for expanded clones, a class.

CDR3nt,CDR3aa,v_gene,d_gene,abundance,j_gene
TGTGCCAGCAGCAGAAACCGGGACAGGGAAGCTTTCTTT,CASSRNRDREAFF,TRBV7-6,TRBD1,.,TRBJ1-1
TGTGCCAGCAGTTTGGACAGGGGGCATCCGTACTTC,CASSLDRGHPYF,TRBV12-3/TRBV12-4,TRBD1,once,TRBJ2-7
TGCAGCGTGACCCGGGGGAAGGGGGGACACACAGATACGCAGTATTTT,CSVTRGKGGHTDTQYF,TRBV29-1,.,.,TRBJ2-3
TGTGCCAGCACCCAAGGTCACGGGGCTGGGGCCAACGTCCTGACTTTC,CASTQGHGAGANVLTF,TRBV4-2,.,few,TRBJ2-6
TGTGCCAGCAGATACAGTCCGGGACGGACTAACAATGAGCAGTTCTTC,CASRYSPGRTNNEQFF,TRBV7-9,.,few,TRBJ2-1
TGCAGTGCTACCGGACAGGCGAACTCCTACGAGCAGTACTTC,CSATGQANSYEQYF,TRBV20-1,TRBD1,few,TRBJ2-7
TGCAGTGCTAGTGGGCAGGTCCCCGGGTATAAGCAGTTCTTC,CSASGQVPGYKQFF,TRBV20-1,.,.,TRBJ2-1
TGCGCCAGCAGCTTGGGGGGCCCCCCTGTTAGTGAGCAGTTCTTC,CASSLGGPPVSEQFF,TRBV5-1,.,.,TRBJ2-1
TGTGCCAGCAGTTTAGAGTCGTTCAATGAGCAGTACTTC,CASSLESFNEQYF,TRBV12-3/TRBV12-4,.,few,TRBJ2-7
TGTGCCAGCCGAAGTAGACGGGGGGAAGATACGCAGTATTTT,CASRSRRGEDTQYF,TRBV6-5,TRBD2,.,TRBJ2-3
TGTGCCACCGATCCCGAGGGGGTTACCTACAATGAGCAGTACTTC,CATDPEGVTYNEQYF,TRBV12-3/TRBV12-4,.,.,TRBJ2-7
TGTGCCAGCAGACCTTCAGGGAGACCCCTCCACTTT,CASRPSGRPLHF,TRBV12-3/TRBV12-4,.,few,TRBJ1-6
TGTGCCAGCAGCTCATCCGAGGACAGTCGACCCCTCCACTTT,CASSSSEDSRPLHF,TRBV7-2,.,.,TRBJ1-6
TGTGCCATCAGTGGACAGTCAGATACGCAGTATTTT,CAISGQSDTQYF,TRBV10-3,.,few,TRBJ2-3
TGTGCCAGCAGCCAAGATCAGGGCTTGGGAGAGACCCAGTACTTC,CASSQDQGLGETQYF,TRBV4-2,.,.,TRBJ2-5
TGCGCCAGCAGCCAAGAAACTAGTTCAAATGAGCAGTTCTTC,CASSQETSSNEQFF,TRBV4-3,.,.,TRBJ2-1
TGCGCCAGCAGCCAAAGGGGGGCTGGGGGGTCCTATGGCTACACCTTC,CASSQRGAGGSYGYTF,TRBV4-1,.,.,TRBJ1-2
TGTGCCAGCAGCGCTATTAGGTCTGGCTACACCTTC,CASSAIRSGYTF,TRBV7-2,.,.,TRBJ1-2
TGTGCCAGCAGCTTAGATTTGGGCAGTTTACAGCCCCAGCATTTT,CASSLDLGSLQPQHF,TRBV11-2,.,.,TRBJ1-5
TGCGCCAGCAGCTTGAGCTTCGTGAACACTGAAGCTTTCTTT,CASSLSFVNTEAFF,TRBV5-1,.,few,TRBJ1-1
TGTGCCAGCAGCGTAGCGGGGGGACCCAAGTTCTTC,CASSVAGGPKFF,TRBV9,TRBD2,.,TRBJ2-1
TGTGCCAGCAGCGCGGACGGGTTTTCCTACGAGCAGTACTTC,CASSADGFSYEQYF,TRBV9,.,.,TRBJ2-7
TGTGCCAGCAGTTACTCTGCAGGGGGCGAGGATGGCTACACCTTC,CASSYSAGGEDGYTF,TRBV6-5,TRBD1,few,TRBJ1-2
TGTGCCAGCAGTCCGACAGGGGGCGTCTCACCCCTCCACTTT,CASSPTGGVSPLHF,TRBV12-3/TRBV12-4,TRBD1,.,TRBJ1-6
TGCGCCAGCACCGGGACAGGGGGATACAATGAGCAGTTCTTC,CASTGTGGYNEQFF,TRBV6-2/TRBV6-3,TRBD1,many,TRBJ2-1
TGTGCCAGCAGTCCGGGGGGGACCGCGGCCAATGAGCAGTTCTTC,CASSPGGTAANEQFF,TRBV9,TRBD2,.,TRBJ2-1
TGCAGTGCTAGAGAGAACCAACTATACACTGAAGCTTTCTTT,CSARENQLYTEAFF,TRBV20-1,.,few,TRBJ1-1
TGCAGTGCTAGATCACAGGGGGCAGCCTATGGCTACACCTTC,CSARSQGAAYGYTF,TRBV20-1,TRBD1,.,TRBJ1-2
TGCAGCGCCGGTAGCCAGCGGGGGGGCTCCTACAATGAGCAGTACTTC,CSAGSQRGGSYNEQYF,TRBV29-1,TRBD2,.,TRBJ2-7
TGCAGTGCTAGCTACCCAGCGGGAGCTGAGCAGTTCTTC,CSASYPAGAEQFF,TRBV20-1,TRBD2,few,TRBJ2-1
TGTACCAGCAGTTTATCGGTTAGCGTCTACAATGAGCAGTTCTTC,CTSSLSVSVYNEQFF,TRBV27,.,.,TRBJ2-1
TGTGCCTGGAGTGTACGCGACCTCTCCAATGAGCAGTACTTC,CAWSVRDLSNEQYF,TRBV30,.,.,TRBJ2-5
TGCAGTGCTAGAGCGGGGGGCAATTCCCCCGAGCAGTACTTC,CSARAGGNSPEQYF,TRBV20-1,.,.,TRBJ2-7
TGTGCCAACAGAGAAGCGGGGACGCAGTATTTT,CANREAGTQYF,TRBV2,TRBD2,.,TRBJ2-3
TGTGCCAGCAGTTGGTCCTGGCAGGGGGGCCCTGAAGCTTTCTTT,CASSWSWQGGPEAFF,TRBV6-2/TRBV6-3,TRBD1,few,TRBJ1-1
TGCAGTGCTAACAGGGGAACTAACACTGAAGCTTTCTTT,CSANRGTNTEAFF,TRBV20-1,TRBD1,.,TRBJ1-1
TGCGCCAGCAGCTCCGGGACACGAGACACCTACGAGCAGTACTTC,CASSSGTRDTYEQYF,TRBV5-1,.,few,TRBJ2-7
TGTGCCAGCAGTACCGGGACTCGGAACACCGGGGAGCTGTTTTTT,CASSTGTRNTGELFF,TRBV7-2,.,.,TRBJ2-2
TGTGCCAGCAGTGATTTCGACAGCAATGAGCAGTTCTTC,CASSDFDSNEQFF,TRBV2,.,.,TRBJ2-1
TGTGCCAGCAGCCAACAGGGCCACGAGCAGTACTTC,CASSQQGHEQYF,TRBV12-3/TRBV12-4,.,.,TRBJ2-7
TGTGCCGCCGGAGGACAGGGGGGCTACGAGCAGTACTTC,CAAGGQGGYEQYF,TRBV2,TRBD1,.,TRBJ2-7